The 30 T cell receptor beta chains below all came from one sample that was sequenced in a study of vaccination effects on CD4 cells after COVID-19. Researchers isolated CD4+ T cells once approximately ten days of culture had elapsed. The data were produced by immunoSEQ multiplex PCR, yet TCRdb's version contains in-frame clones alone and is incomplete. The data show about 74,000 clones, around 77% seen once. These receptors have no identified antigens. This specimen consisted of CD4+ T cells from PBMCs cultured without peptide, obtained before COVID-19 vaccination. These receptors were collected from a human donor who received a COVID-19 vaccine.

This chain joins TRBV5-3 and TRBJ2-7, with 8 bases fitting TRBD1. TRBV5-3 is an ORF, with its function uncertain. The V gene end was trimmed by 4 bases and the J gene end by 0 bases; junction bases not matched to a gene: 3. This CDR3 is 14 amino acids long. Written as DNA, the CDR3 is TGTGCCAGAAGCGCGGGACAGGTCTCCTACGAGCAGTACGTC. This encodes CARSAGQVSYEQYV.

The rearrangement links TRBV10-3 to TRBJ2-6; unclear D gene. CDR1 is ENHRY, CDR2 SYGVKD, per germline. The V end was cut by 7 bases, the J end by 2 bases, with 6 bases between. The length of the CDR3 is 13 residues. Here the CDR3 reads CAITEAGANVLTF. CDR3 in DNA: TGTGCCATCACCGAGGCTGGGGCCAACGTCCTGACTTTC.

The chain recombines TRBV10-2 with TRBJ1-2; tentatively, D is TRBD1 (6 bases). Trimming took 8 bases from V and 8 from J, leaving 21 bases between them. The CDR3 extends over 14 amino acids. The germline V gene has CDR1 WSHSY and CDR2 SAAADI. The CDR3 loop is CASVPYRAGEGYTF. Written as DNA, the CDR3 is TGCGCCAGCGTTCCCTACAGGGCAGGGGAGGGCTACACCTTC.

The chain has TRBV9 and TRBJ2-2; 11 nucleotides line up with TRBD2. J lost 0 bases, V lost 0 bases, and 4 bases had no gene match. Per the germline V gene, CDR1 is SGDLS and CDR2 is YYNGEE. The CDR3 runs to 18 residues. CDR3 DNA sequence: TGTGCCAGCAGCGTAGGGCTAGCGGGGGGTACGAACACCGGGGAGCTGTTTTTT. Translated, it gives CASSVGLAGGTNTGELFF.

V usage is TRBV12-5 and J usage is TRBJ1-3; D is uncertain. The germline V gene has CDR1 LGHNT and CDR2 FRNRAP. This CDR3 is 13 amino acids long. V lost 0 bases and J 4 bases, leaving 4 bases between the germline ends. The CDR3 DNA is TGTGCTAGTGGTTTGGTCGGGGGAAACACCATATATTTT. Translating gives CASGLVGGNTIYF. The complete variable domain, with remaining parts taken from reference TRBV12-5 and TRBJ1-3, reads DARVTQTPRHKVTEMGQEVTMRCQPILGHNTVFWYRQTMMQGLELLAYFRNRAPLDDSGMPKDRFSAEMPDATLATLKIQPSEPRDSAVYFCASGLVGGNTIYFGEGSWLTVV.

The chain is built from TRBV15 and TRBJ1-1, with D unclear. Germline assignment: CDR1 LNHNV and CDR2 YYDKDF (reference sequence). Trimming shortened V by 0 bases and J by 5 bases, and 19 bases separated the two germline ends. CDR3 size: 17 residues. CDR3 protein: CATSRDRFAGSGTEAFF. The DNA for the CDR3 is TGTGCCACCAGCAGAGATCGATTTGCGGGGTCGGGAACTGAAGCTTTCTTT.

This clone was picked up a small number of times. The rearrangement uses TRBV10-3 and TRBJ1-1; D remains unclear. Germline CDR1 is ENHRY and CDR2 is SYGVKD. The CDR3 spans 14 residues. V lost 5 bases and J 1 base, leaving 11 bases between the germline ends. The CDR3 bases are TGTGCCATCAGTACCAGTGGTAAGAACACTGAAGCTTTCTTT. This gives the protein CAISTSGKNTEAFF.

The V gene is TRBV7-2, the J gene TRBJ1-2, with TRBD1 matching over 9 bases. Per germline, CDR1 SGHTA and CDR2 FQGNSA. V shed 4 bases and J 5 bases; nucleotides not matched to a gene: 8. The CDR3 has 15 residues. CDR3 amino acids: CASSYKLGQGYGYTF. CDR3 nucleotide sequence: TGTGCCAGCAGCTATAAACTAGGACAGGGGTATGGCTACACCTTC. Variable domain in full (rest from reference TRBV7-2 and TRBJ1-2): GAGVSQSPSNKVTEKGKDVELRCDPISGHTALYWYRQSLGQGLEFLIYFQGNSAPDKSGLPSDRFSAERTGGSVSTLTIQRTQQEDSAVYLCASSYKLGQGYGYTFGSGTRLTVV.

This clone was seen just once. The chain employs TRBV6-2 or TRBV6-3 and TRBJ1-1; the match to TRBD1 covers 8 bases. The CDR3 sequence is 15 residues long. Per the germline V gene, CDR1 is MNHEY and CDR2 is SVGEGT. The trim removed 4 bases at V and 6 bases at J, leaving 10 bases unmatched. CDR3 coding DNA: TGTGCCAGCAGTTCCGACAGGGGAGGATTCTCTGAAGCTTTCTTT. Its translation: CASSSDRGGFSEAFF.

The chain carries TRBV5-1 and TRBJ1-1; a weak D match, TRBD1 (5 bases). Germline-derived CDR1 and CDR2 are SGHRS and YFSETQ. This CDR3 is built from 14 residues. The V end lost 4 bases, the J end lost 1 base, and 11 bases lay between the germline ends. The CDR3 is CASSRDSANTEAFF. The DNA of the CDR3 is TGCGCCAGCAGCCGAGACAGCGCGAACACTGAAGCTTTCTTT.

V usage is TRBV6-5 and J usage is TRBJ1-6, with D perhaps TRBD1 (6 bases). V lost 2 bases and J lost 8, with 13 bases in between. From germline, CDR1 is MNHEY and CDR2 SVGAGI. The CDR3 extends over 15 amino acids. Written as DNA, the CDR3 is TGTGCCAGCAGTTACAGGGGGGTTTTGGATTCACCCCTCCACTTT. Its protein is CASSYRGVLDSPLHF.

This clone was detected only once. The chain is built from TRBV6-1 and TRBJ1-3; D remains ambiguous. The CDR3 contains 17 residues. CDR1 is MNHNS, CDR2 SASEGT, per germline. The V and J ends lost 1 base and 2 bases respectively, with 15 bases between them. The CDR3 sequence: CASSEVPGVGPGNTIYF. The CDR3 bases are TGTGCCAGCAGTGAAGTCCCAGGCGTTGGGCCTGGAAACACCATATATTTT.

CDR3 protein: CASSLLGRTGELFF. In DNA, the CDR3 is TGTGCCAGCAGCCTACTAGGTAGAACCGGGGAGCTGTTTTTT. This chain connects TRBV2 to TRBJ2-2; D might be TRBD2 (5 bases). This CDR3 comprises 14 residues. Trimming shortened V by 6 bases and J by 5 bases, and 13 bases separated the two germline ends. Germline CDR1 is SNHLY and CDR2 is FYNNEI.

The CDR3 DNA reads as TGTGCCAGCAGTGGACAGCCAACATTCTCTGGAAACACCATATATTTT. Its translation is CASSGQPTFSGNTIYF. The chain carries TRBV27 and TRBJ1-3, with a tentative D call TRBD1 (6 bases). Trimming left V 5 bases short and J 0 bases short, with 14 bases between. Germline CDR1 reads MNHEY; CDR2 reads SMNVEV (reference sequence). The CDR3 is 16 residues long.

Written as DNA, the CDR3 is TGTGCCAGCAGCTTAGGCGGGACTAGCGGGGGGAGTTTGGAGACCCAGTACTTC. Translation gives CASSLGGTSGGSLETQYF. J is TRBJ2-5 and V is TRBV7-2; the match to TRBD2 covers 15 bases. The CDR3 consists of 18 residues. CDR1 and CDR2 (germline): SGHTA, FQGNSA. The J segment lost 5 bases and the V segment lost 1 base, leaving 8 bases of the junction unmatched.

The V call is TRBV2, the J call TRBJ2-5; tentative D call: TRBD1 (5 bases). The germline V gene encodes CDR1 SNHLY and CDR2 FYNNEI. V gave up 6 bases and J gave up 0 bases, with 14 bases separating them. The CDR3 runs to 15 residues. The CDR3 DNA sequence: TGTGCCAGCAGGGCCAGAACAGGAGACCAAGAGACCCAGTACTTC. This sequence encodes CASRARTGDQETQYF.

V and J are TRBV27 and TRBJ1-1; TRBD1 agrees at 9 bases. The CDR3 sequence is 16 residues long. Germline V gene data show CDR1 as MNHEY and CDR2 as SMNVEV (reference sequence). V dropped 2 bases and J dropped 4; count of bases not matched to a gene: 8. CDR3 sequence: CASSLILGQGSTEAFF. CDR3 bases: TGTGCCAGCAGTTTAATCTTAGGACAGGGGAGCACTGAAGCTTTCTTT.

The chain joins TRBV9 to TRBJ2-3; D is ambiguous. Trimming pared 0 bases from V and 1 base from J, leaving 9 bases between. The germline V gene encodes CDR1 SGDLS and CDR2 YYNGEE. This CDR3 is built from 15 residues. CDR3 in DNA: TGTGCCAGCAGCGTAGAGGGCAGCCGCACAGATACGCAGTATTTT. Encoded protein: CASSVEGSRTDTQYF.

The chain couples TRBV4-3 to TRBJ1-6; the D is unclear. The CDR3 is 13 amino acids. Trimming shortened V by 4 bases and J by 9 bases, and 10 bases separated the two germline ends. The V gene's germline CDR1 is LGHNA and CDR2 YSLEER. CDR3 in amino acids: CASSRILGSPLHF. The CDR3 DNA reads as TGCGCCAGCAGCCGTATACTGGGTTCACCCCTCCACTTT.

This sequence joins TRBV30 and TRBJ1-2, with D possibly TRBD1 on 5 matching bases. The CDR3 has 13 residues. Trimming removed 4 bases from V and 4 bases from J, with 13 bases in between. Germline V lookup: CDR1 GTSNPN, CDR2 SVGIG (reference sequence). The CDR3: CAWTLDRGYGYTF. The CDR3 DNA reads as TGTGCCTGGACCCTGGATAGGGGCTATGGCTACACCTTC.

The chain carries TRBV19 and TRBJ1-5; tentative D call: TRBD1 (6 bases). Germline V gene lookup returns CDR1 LNHDA and CDR2 SQIVND (reference sequence). The CDR3 has 16 amino acids. The V end lost 0 bases, the J end lost 5 bases, and 14 bases lay between the germline ends. In nucleotides, the CDR3 is TGTGCCAGTAGTATAGATGGGCAGGGGATGGATCAGCCCCAGCATTTT. Residues: CASSIDGQGMDQPQHF.

This clone has a single count. The chain has TRBV20-1 and TRBJ2-4, with D possibly called TRBD1 or TRBD2 (5 bases each). V lost 4 bases to trimming and J lost 1 base, with 14 bases between them. Germline V gene sequence: CDR1 DFQATT, CDR2 SNEGSKA (reference sequence). The CDR3 sequence is 15 residues long. As DNA, the CDR3 is TGCAGTGCTACTGAGGGGATTGGGGCCAAAAACATTCAGTACTTC. Its protein is CSATEGIGAKNIQYF.

The chain joins TRBV5-1 to TRBJ1-2; 8 positions agree with TRBD1. The germline V gene encodes CDR1 SGHRS and CDR2 YFSETQ. The CDR3 extends over 16 amino acids. The V segment lost 0 bases and the J segment 4 bases; nucleotides outside the gene matches: 8. The CDR3 is CASSLGQGAQGYGYTF. For the CDR3, the DNA is TGCGCCAGCAGCTTGGGTCAGGGGGCGCAGGGCTATGGCTACACCTTC.

The chain joins TRBV9 to TRBJ2-6; weak D call: TRBD2 (5 bases). Trimming left V 4 bases short and J 1 base short, with 9 bases between. The V gene's germline CDR1 is SGDLS and CDR2 YYNGEE. The CDR3 runs 15 residues. The CDR3 bases are TGTGCCAGCAGCCCGCGGGCTTCTGGGGCCAACGTCCTGACTTTC. It is translated as CASSPRASGANVLTF.

This clone came up a few times. This chain joins TRBV5-5 and TRBJ1-3; no reliable D call. V dropped 0 bases and J dropped 9 bases, with 7 bases sitting between them. The germline gives CDR1 SGHKS, CDR2 YYEKEE (reference sequence). This CDR3 has 12 residues. The CDR3 loop reads CASSLESGTIYF. The DNA for the CDR3 is TGTGCCAGCAGCTTGGAGTCCGGCACCATATATTTT.

The V gene is TRBV19, the J gene TRBJ1-5; TRBD1 matches 11 bases. Germline values: CDR1 LNHDA, CDR2 SQIVND (reference sequence). CDR3 size: 17 residues. The V segment lost 4 bases and the J segment 3 bases; nucleotides outside the gene matches: 8. The CDR3 DNA reads TGTGCCAGTAGTAGGCGGGGACAGGGGGGGAACAATCAGCCCCAGCATTTT. The encoded protein is CASSRRGQGGNNQPQHF.

The chain employs TRBV18 and TRBJ2-7; TRBD1 aligns across 9 bases. The CDR3 covers 16 residues. CDR1 is KGHSH, CDR2 LQKENI, per germline. Losses at the gene ends were 3 bases for V and 5 bases for J; bases not matched to a gene: 11. Here the CDR3 reads CASSPQGQGMIDEQYV. In nucleotides, the CDR3 is TGTGCCAGCTCACCCCAGGGACAGGGAATGATCGACGAGCAGTACGTC.

The chain employs TRBV6-5 and TRBJ1-1; D unclear. CDR1 and CDR2 from the germline V gene are MNHEY and SVGAGI. CDR3 length equals 13 residues. The ends were cut back, 7 bases at V and 6 bases at J, with 15 bases in the middle. The CDR3 coding sequence is TGTGCCAGCACCCAGCAGGACTTCTCTGAAGCTTTCTTT. It yields the protein CASTQQDFSEAFF.

This clone was observed a handful of times. The genes are TRBV7-3 and TRBJ1-1; D uncertain. This CDR3 has 13 residues. Trimming took off 2 bases at V and 0 bases at J, with 4 bases between the two ends. Germline lookup yields CDR1 SGHTA and CDR2 FQGTGA. The CDR3: CASSLGMNTEAFF. The CDR3 DNA sequence: TGTGCCAGCAGCTTAGGAATGAACACTGAAGCTTTCTTT.

The V call is TRBV10-3, the J call TRBJ2-5, with D perhaps TRBD2 (6 bases). V lost 6 bases and J 2 bases, leaving 13 bases between the germline ends. CDR3 length: 14 residues. Germline V gene sequence: CDR1 ENHRY, CDR2 SYGVKD. In nucleotides, the CDR3 is TGTGCCATCAGAGGCGGGGCTATACAAGAGACCCAGTACTTC. Translated, it gives CAIRGGAIQETQYF.